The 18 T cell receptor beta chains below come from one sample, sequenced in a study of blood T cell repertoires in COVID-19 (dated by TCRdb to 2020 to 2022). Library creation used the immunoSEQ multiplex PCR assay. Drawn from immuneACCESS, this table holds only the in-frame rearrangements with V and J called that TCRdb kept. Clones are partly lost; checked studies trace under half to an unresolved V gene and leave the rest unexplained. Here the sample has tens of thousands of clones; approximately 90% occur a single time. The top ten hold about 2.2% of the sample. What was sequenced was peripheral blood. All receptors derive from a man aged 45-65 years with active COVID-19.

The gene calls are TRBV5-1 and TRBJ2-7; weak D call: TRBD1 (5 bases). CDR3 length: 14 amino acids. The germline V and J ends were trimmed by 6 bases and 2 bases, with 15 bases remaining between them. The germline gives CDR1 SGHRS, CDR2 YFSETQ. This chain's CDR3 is CASMGWGRTYEQYF. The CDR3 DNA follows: TGCGCCAGCATGGGTTGGGGCAGGACCTACGAGCAGTACTTC.

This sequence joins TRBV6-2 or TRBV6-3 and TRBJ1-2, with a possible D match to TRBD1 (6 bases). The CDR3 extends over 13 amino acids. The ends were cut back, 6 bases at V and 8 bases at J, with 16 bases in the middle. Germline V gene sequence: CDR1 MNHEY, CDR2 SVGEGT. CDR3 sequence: CASSLLRDMGYTF. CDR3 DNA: TGTGCCAGCAGCCTACTACGGGACATGGGCTACACCTTC.

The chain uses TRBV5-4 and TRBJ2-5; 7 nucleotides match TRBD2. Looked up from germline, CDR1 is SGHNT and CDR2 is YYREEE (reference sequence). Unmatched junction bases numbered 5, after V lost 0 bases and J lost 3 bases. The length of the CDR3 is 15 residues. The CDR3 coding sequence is TGTGCCAGCAGCTTGGCCCCTCGGGGGGAAGAGACCCAGTACTTC. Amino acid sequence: CASSLAPRGEETQYF.

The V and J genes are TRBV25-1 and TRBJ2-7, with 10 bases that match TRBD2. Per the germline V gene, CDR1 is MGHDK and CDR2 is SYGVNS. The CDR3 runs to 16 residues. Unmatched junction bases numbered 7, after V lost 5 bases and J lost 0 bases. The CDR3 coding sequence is TGTGCCAGCAGTTCTCGTAGCGGGGGGAGCTCCTACGAGCAGTACTTC. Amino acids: CASSSRSGGSSYEQYF.

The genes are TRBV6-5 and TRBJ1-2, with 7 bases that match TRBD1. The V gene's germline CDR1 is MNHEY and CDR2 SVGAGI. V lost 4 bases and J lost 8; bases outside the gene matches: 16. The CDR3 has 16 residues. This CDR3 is CASSLYTGAFTEGYTF. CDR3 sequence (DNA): TGTGCCAGCAGTTTGTACACAGGGGCATTTACGGAAGGCTACACCTTC.

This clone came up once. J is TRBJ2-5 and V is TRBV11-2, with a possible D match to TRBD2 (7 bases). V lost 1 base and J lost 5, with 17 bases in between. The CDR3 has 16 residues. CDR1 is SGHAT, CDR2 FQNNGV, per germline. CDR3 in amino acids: CASSLASGLRGETQYF. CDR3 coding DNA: TGTGCCAGCAGCTTAGCGTCGGGACTAAGGGGGGAGACCCAGTACTTC.

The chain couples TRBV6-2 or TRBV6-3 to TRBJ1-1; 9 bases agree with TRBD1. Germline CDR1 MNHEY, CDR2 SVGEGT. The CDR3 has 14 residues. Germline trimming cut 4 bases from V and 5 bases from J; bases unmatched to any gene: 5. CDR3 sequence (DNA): TGTGCCAGCAGTTTAACAGGGGGCTTAACTGAAGCTTTCTTT. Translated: CASSLTGGLTEAFF.

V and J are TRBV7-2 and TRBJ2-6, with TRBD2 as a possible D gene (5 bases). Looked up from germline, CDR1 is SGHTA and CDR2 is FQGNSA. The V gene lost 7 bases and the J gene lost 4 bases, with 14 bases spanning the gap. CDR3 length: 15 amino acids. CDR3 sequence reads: CASMFGDLGANVLTF. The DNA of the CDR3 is TGTGCCAGCATGTTCGGGGATCTGGGGGCCAACGTCCTGACTTTC.

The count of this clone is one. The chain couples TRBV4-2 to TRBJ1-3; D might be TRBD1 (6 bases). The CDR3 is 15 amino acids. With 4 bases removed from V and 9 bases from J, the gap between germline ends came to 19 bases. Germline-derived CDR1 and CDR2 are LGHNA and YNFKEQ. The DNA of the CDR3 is TGTGCCAGCAGCCCCCAGGGGAGGGAGGCGAGCACCATATATTTT. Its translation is CASSPQGREASTIYF.

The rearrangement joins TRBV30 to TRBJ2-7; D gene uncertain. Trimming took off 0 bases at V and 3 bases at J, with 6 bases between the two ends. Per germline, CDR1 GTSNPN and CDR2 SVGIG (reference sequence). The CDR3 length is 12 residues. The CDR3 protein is CAWSVTIYEQYF. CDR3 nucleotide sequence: TGTGCCTGGAGTGTAACTATCTACGAGCAGTACTTC.

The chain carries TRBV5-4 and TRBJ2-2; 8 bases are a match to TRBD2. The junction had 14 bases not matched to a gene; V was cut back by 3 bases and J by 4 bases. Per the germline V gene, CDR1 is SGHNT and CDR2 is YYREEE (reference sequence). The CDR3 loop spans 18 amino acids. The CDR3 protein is CASSSPSGTSGPTGELFF. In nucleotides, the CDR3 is TGTGCCAGCAGCTCGCCCTCCGGGACTAGTGGTCCCACCGGGGAGCTGTTTTTT.

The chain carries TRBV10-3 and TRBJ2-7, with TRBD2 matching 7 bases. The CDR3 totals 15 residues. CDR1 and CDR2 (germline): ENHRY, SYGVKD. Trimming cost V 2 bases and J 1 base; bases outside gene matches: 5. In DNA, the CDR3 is TGTGCCATCAGTGAGGGCGGGGGAGAGTCCTACGAGCAGTACTTC. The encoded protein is CAISEGGGESYEQYF.

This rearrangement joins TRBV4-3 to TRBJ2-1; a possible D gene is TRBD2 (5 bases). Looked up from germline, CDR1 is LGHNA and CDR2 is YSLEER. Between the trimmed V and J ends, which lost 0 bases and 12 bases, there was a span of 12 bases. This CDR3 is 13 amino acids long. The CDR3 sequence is CASSQDLTSGQFF. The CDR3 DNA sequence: TGCGCCAGCAGCCAAGATCTAACTAGTGGGCAGTTCTTC.

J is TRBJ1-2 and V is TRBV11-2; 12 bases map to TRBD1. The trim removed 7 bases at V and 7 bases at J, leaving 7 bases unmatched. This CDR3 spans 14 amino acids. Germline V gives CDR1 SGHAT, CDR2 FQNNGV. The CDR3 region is CASTGQGALGGYTF. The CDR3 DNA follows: TGTGCCAGCACGGGACAGGGGGCGCTCGGTGGCTACACCTTC. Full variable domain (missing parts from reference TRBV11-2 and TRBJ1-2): EAGVAQSPRYKIIEKRQSVAFWCNPISGHATLYWYQQILGQGPKLLIQFQNNGVVDDSQLPKDRFSAERLKGVDSTLKIQPAKLEDSAVYLCASTGQGALGGYTFGSGTRLTVV.

The CDR3 DNA reads TGTGCCAGCAGCCAAGAATTTCAGGGGACTAATGAAAAACTGTTTTTT. This translates into CASSQEFQGTNEKLFF. V usage is TRBV4-2 and J usage is TRBJ1-4; perhaps TRBD1 as D (6 bases). Germline CDR1 is LGHNA and CDR2 is YNFKEQ. Trimming pared 0 bases from V and 2 bases from J, leaving 10 bases between. CDR3 length: 16 residues.

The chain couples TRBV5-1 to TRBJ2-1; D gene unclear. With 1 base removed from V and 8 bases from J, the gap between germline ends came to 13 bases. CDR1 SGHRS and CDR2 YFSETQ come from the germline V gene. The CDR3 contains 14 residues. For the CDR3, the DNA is TGCGCCAGCAGCTTGTTAGCCCCTATGGATGAGCAGTTCTTC. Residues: CASSLLAPMDEQFF.

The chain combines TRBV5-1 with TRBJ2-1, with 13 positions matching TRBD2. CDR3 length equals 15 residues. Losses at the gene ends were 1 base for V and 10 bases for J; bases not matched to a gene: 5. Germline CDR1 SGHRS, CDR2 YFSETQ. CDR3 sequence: CASSLLGTSGTEQFF. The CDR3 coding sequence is TGCGCCAGCAGCTTGCTCGGGACTAGCGGGACGGAGCAGTTCTTC.

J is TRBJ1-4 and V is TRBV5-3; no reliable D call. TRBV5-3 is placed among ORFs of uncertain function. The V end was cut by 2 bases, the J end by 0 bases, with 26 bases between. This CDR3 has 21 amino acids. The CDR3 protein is CARSFTVALPPFPATNEKLFF. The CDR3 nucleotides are TGTGCCAGAAGCTTCACAGTGGCTCTGCCTCCCTTCCCAGCAACTAATGAAAAACTGTTTTTT.